A selection of T cell receptor beta chains follows, all from one sample in a study of blood T cell repertoires in COVID-19. Repertoires were generated with immunoSEQ multiplex PCR, while TCRdb's copy carries only in-frame clones and drops some. Of 250,000 or so clones listed, about 90% are singletons. The sample consisted of PBMCs or T cells enriched from blood (not recorded which). The source of these receptors is a woman in her thirties or forties who had been exposed to COVID-19. CDR3s include the opening cysteine and the closing phenylalanine or tryptophan. A D gene is named only where the DNA matches it firmly. Not all rows give a size; the values are once, few, many and, for expanded clones, a class.

V gene,J gene,clone size,D gene,CDR3 DNA,CDR3 protein
TRBV5-1,TRBJ2-1,NA,NA,TGCGCCAGCAACACCGGGGGGCAGAGCTCCTACAATGAGCAGTTCTTC,CASNTGGQSSYNEQFF
TRBV5-1,TRBJ1-1,once,NA,TGCGCCAGCAGCTTGGGGCCCGGGGGAGAAGCTTTCTTT,CASSLGPGGEAFF
TRBV6-5,TRBJ2-1,few,TRBD2,TGTGCCAGCAACGGACTAGCGGGAGGGGATGAGCAGTTCTTC,CASNGLAGGDEQFF
TRBV11-2,TRBJ2-1,NA,NA,TGTGCCAGCAGCTTAGGTCTGGGGGTGTGGGCAGGCGGGGTCAATGAGCAGTTCTTC,CASSLGLGVWAGGVNEQFF
TRBV3-1/TRBV3-2,TRBJ2-3,NA,TRBD1,TGTGCCAGCAGCCCTCCCCCCCCAACAGGGGGGAGCACAGATACGCAGTATTTT,CASSPPPPTGGSTDTQYF
TRBV5-1,TRBJ2-3,NA,TRBD2,TGTGCCAGCAGCTTGGAAGTAGCGGGAGACGTAGGAGATACGCAGTATTTT,CASSLEVAGDVGDTQYF
TRBV7-2,TRBJ1-5,NA,NA,TGTGCCAGCAGCTTTTTTTATAGCAATCAGCCCCAGCATTTT,CASSFFYSNQPQHF
TRBV6-5,TRBJ1-4,NA,NA,TGTGCCAGCAGTCCGACAGAATTAAATGAAAAACTGTTTTTT,CASSPTELNEKLFF
TRBV2,TRBJ1-5,NA,NA,TGTGCCAGCAGAGGCAACACGGGGTGGCAGCCCCAGCATTTT,CASRGNTGWQPQHF
TRBV27,TRBJ1-5,NA,NA,TGTGCCAGCAGTTTCCAGGGTTTCCAGCCCCAGCATTTT,CASSFQGFQPQHF
TRBV7-3,TRBJ1-3,NA,NA,TGTGCCAGCAGCTTACAGGGGCCTACCTCTGGAAACACCATATATTTT,CASSLQGPTSGNTIYF
TRBV5-1,TRBJ1-5,NA,NA,TGCGCCAGCAGCTTGGTCGGGGGGTCTGAGCCCCAGCATTTT,CASSLVGGSEPQHF
TRBV13,TRBJ2-5,once,TRBD1,TGTGCCAGCAGCCCACCCAGGGGGCAAGAGACCCAGTACTTC,CASSPPRGQETQYF
TRBV6-2/TRBV6-3,TRBJ1-6,NA,TRBD1,TGTGCCAGCAGCCCTACGCGGACAGGGCTCCCCTCCTATAATTCACCCCTCCACTTT,CASSPTRTGLPSYNSPLHF
TRBV4-2,TRBJ1-4,NA,NA,TGTGCCAGCAGCCCCTCCAGTGCAACTAATGAAAAACTGTTTTTT,CASSPSSATNEKLFF
TRBV4-1,TRBJ1-2,NA,TRBD1,TGCGCCAGCAGCCCGGGACAGTCTCTCGATGGCTACACCTTC,CASSPGQSLDGYTF
TRBV7-3,TRBJ2-1,NA,TRBD2,TGTGCCAGCAGCTGGGGACTAGCGGGAACCGGTGAGCAGTTCTTC,CASSWGLAGTGEQFF
TRBV7-9,TRBJ2-5,NA,TRBD2,TGTGCCAGCAGCTTACTAGCGGGAGAGACCCAGTACTTC,CASSLLAGETQYF
TRBV7-9,TRBJ1-5,NA,NA,TGTGCCAGCAGCTTTCAGGGTTTGCAGCCCCAGCATTTT,CASSFQGLQPQHF
TRBV5-1,TRBJ1-2,NA,TRBD1,TGCGCCAGCAGCTTGGACAGGGGCCGGAACGTGGAGTTC,CASSLDRGRNVEF
TRBV2,TRBJ2-5,NA,NA,TGTGCCAGCAGGGAGGGACCCCCGGGGACCCAGTACTTC,CASREGPPGTQYF
TRBV9,TRBJ1-2,NA,NA,TGTGCCAGCAGCGTAGGGCAGGGGTTTGGCTACACCTTC,CASSVGQGFGYTF
TRBV27,TRBJ2-3,NA,NA,TGTGCCAGCGGAAAGGGGACCCGGGGGACAGATACGCAGTATTTT,CASGKGTRGTDTQYF
TRBV5-1,TRBJ2-5,once,NA,TGTGCCAGCAGCGCCCGTAGAGAGACCCAGTACTTC,CASSARRETQYF
TRBV9,TRBJ2-1,NA,NA,TGTGCCAGCAGTCCACACCTGACAGCCCACAATGAGCAGTTCTTC,CASSPHLTAHNEQFF
TRBV5-4,TRBJ1-4,once,TRBD1,TGTGCCAGCAGCCCGGGACAGGGGGGAGAAAAACTGTTTTTT,CASSPGQGGEKLFF
TRBV9,TRBJ2-1,once,TRBD1,TGTGCCAGCAGCGTAGCTACGACAGGGACGTACAATGAGCAGTTCTTC,CASSVATTGTYNEQFF
TRBV7-8,TRBJ1-1,NA,NA,TGTGCCAGCAGCGTAGAGGGGTCCGGCACTGAAGCTTTCTTT,CASSVEGSGTEAFF
TRBV19,TRBJ1-2,NA,TRBD1,TGTGCCAGTAGTATTCGGACAGGGATAGACTATGGCTACACCTTC,CASSIRTGIDYGYTF
TRBV29-1,TRBJ2-6,few,TRBD2,TGCAGCGTGCGACTAGCGGGAGGGATAGGATCTGGGGCCAACGTCCTGACTTTC,CSVRLAGGIGSGANVLTF
TRBV9,TRBJ2-2,NA,TRBD2,TGTGCCAGCAGCGACCCCGGACTAGCGGGAAACACCGGGGAGCTGTTTTTT,CASSDPGLAGNTGELFF
TRBV7-2,TRBJ1-1,NA,TRBD1,TGTGCCAGCAGACCCCGGACAGGCCTGAACACTGAAGCTTTCTTT,CASRPRTGLNTEAFF
TRBV28,TRBJ1-2,NA,TRBD1,TGTGCCAGCAGTTCGACGGGACAGGGGAACTATGGCTACACCTTC,CASSSTGQGNYGYTF
TRBV5-8,TRBJ2-5,NA,NA,TGTGCCAGCAGCTTGTCCTACCCGGAGACCCAGTACTTC,CASSLSYPETQYF
TRBV10-3,TRBJ1-6,NA,NA,TGTGCCATCAGTGAGTCGGACAGTTATTCACCCCTCCACTTT,CAISESDSYSPLHF
TRBV5-1,TRBJ2-3,NA,NA,TGCGCCAGCAGCTTGGAACAGAAAGTGGGAGATACGCAGTATTTT,CASSLEQKVGDTQYF
TRBV28,TRBJ2-6,NA,NA,TGTGCCAGCAGCCTACCGGCGGGGAGAGGGGCCAACGTCCTGACTTTC,CASSLPAGRGANVLTF
TRBV11-2,TRBJ2-5,few,NA,TGTGCCAGCAGCTCACTAGTGGGGGCCCAAGAGACCCAGTACTTC,CASSSLVGAQETQYF
TRBV29-1,TRBJ2-5,few,TRBD1,TGCAGCGCTCGACAGGGGCCCGGAGAGACCCAGTACTTC,CSARQGPGETQYF
TRBV5-4,TRBJ2-3,NA,TRBD1,TGTGCCAGCAGCTTAGGTGGGACAGGTCTTACAGATACGCAGTATTTT,CASSLGGTGLTDTQYF
TRBV19,TRBJ1-1,NA,NA,TGTGCCAGTAGTCCCAGGGGAGGGGACACTGAAGCTTTCTTT,CASSPRGGDTEAFF